This T cell receptor beta chain is drawn from a study of blood T cell repertoires in COVID-19. Across the study: The United States, Italy and Spain supplied acute and convalescent COVID-19 samples. The cDNA or gDNA used as material had been derived from T cells, B-cell-depleted T cells, or PBMCs.

How the authors handled the data: Estimation of nucleated cell counts was performed using reference gene primer amplification. The assay was immunoSEQ multiplex PCR, and TCRdb's table has in-frame clones only and misses some. Clone size and the V and J calls come from that table; the DNA yielded D and trimming. The repertoire consists of some 250,000 clones, with more than 70% occurring once and the leading ten covering roughly 7.8%. This clone turned up a few times. V lost 6 bases to trimming and J lost 6 bases, with 15 bases between them. This CDR3 comprises 14 residues. Germline CDR1 and CDR2: SGDLS and YYNGEE.

The chain couples TRBV9 to TRBJ2-2; no clear D gene. The sequencing input was peripheral blood. This TCR came from a man aged 40-49 years with active or convalescent COVID-19. In DNA form, the CDR3 reads TGTGCCAGCATCCCCTCACAGTGCGCCGGGGAGCTGTTTTTT. It translates to CASIPSQCAGELFF. Combining the CDR3 with reference TRBV9 and TRBJ2-2 gives the whole variable domain DSGVTQTPKHLITATGQRVTLRCSPRSGDLSVYWYQQSLDQGLQFLIQYYNGEERAKGNILERFSAQQFPDLHSELNLSSLELGDSALYFCASIPSQCAGELFFGEGSRLTVL.